This T cell receptor beta chain emerged from a study of cytomegalovirus exposure and HLA in healthy donors. Across the study: A subsequent analysis stated that the 100 to 150 validation repertoires were run on the same platform as the roughly 710 first-cohort repertoires. Broader study findings: The authors confirmed in vitro that three CMV-associated chains were specific for CMV antigens. It was 164 TCR beta chains that were listed as cytomegalovirus-associated.

Comments on this clone: The target antigen is unknown.

Per germline, CDR1 ENHRY and CDR2 SYGVKD. The CDR3 contains 19 residues. With 5 bases removed from V and 2 bases from J, the gap between germline ends came to 26 bases. Sequencing used immunoSEQ multiplex PCR; TCRdb keeps in-frame clones, though not all of them. The table lists more than 250,000 clones, 90% of them singletons. Sequencing input: PBMCs. The receptor was derived from a woman under 40 in good health and CMV-seronegative. The chain couples TRBV10-3 to TRBJ2-3; perhaps D is TRBD1 or TRBD2 (5 bases each). Here the CDR3 reads CAISSAGLGGGDLTDTQYF. DNA of the CDR3: TGTGCCATCAGTTCCGCGGGCCTGGGTGGGGGAGATCTCACAGATACGCAGTATTTT.